The clone carrying this T cell receptor (beta chain) was found a few times. TCRdb re-analysed the RACE reads in MiXCR, keeping a single row per CDR3 protein. The sample consists of some 52,000 distinct CDR3 sequences, approximately 9.9% of them appearing once. This CDR3 has 17 amino acids. CDR1 MNHEY and CDR2 SMNVEV come from the germline V gene (reference sequence). V was trimmed by 3 bases and J by 1 base, leaving 18 bases between them. This record belongs to a study of human T cells and chemical hapten exposure. Study-level information: DPC at 0.01% went onto the upper back in patch tests, read at 6 days.

The time point was: patch test 1, 2 weeks after DPC sensitization. Indicated treatment: therapeutic diphenylcyclopropenone sensitization with weekly scalp DPC. Unfractionated whole blood served as the source for total RNA extraction. Suited to DPC and affected by alopecia, the donors ranged from 18 to 70 years old. The chain has TRBV27 and TRBJ1-2; possibly TRBD1 for D (6 bases). The sample here was whole blood, taken in connection with sensitization to the hapten diphenylcyclopropenone (DPC). The receptor's source is a woman aged 35 to 49 with alopecia areata. Some clones in this sample may be carry-over from other donors' samples. The CDR3 DNA is TGTGCCAGCAGTTTGGACAGACTTACTGGATATAACTATGGCTACACCTTC. It encodes CASSLDRLTGYNYGYTF.